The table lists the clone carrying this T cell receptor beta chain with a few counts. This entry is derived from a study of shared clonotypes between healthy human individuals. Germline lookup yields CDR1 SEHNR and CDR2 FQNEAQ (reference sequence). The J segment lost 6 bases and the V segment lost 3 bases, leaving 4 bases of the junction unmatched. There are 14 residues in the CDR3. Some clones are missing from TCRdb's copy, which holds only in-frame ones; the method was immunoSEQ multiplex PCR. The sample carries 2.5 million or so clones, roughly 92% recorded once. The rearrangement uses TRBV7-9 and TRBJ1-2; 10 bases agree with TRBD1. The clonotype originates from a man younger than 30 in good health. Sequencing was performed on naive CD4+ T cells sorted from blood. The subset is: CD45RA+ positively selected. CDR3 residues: CASSLRQGADGYTF. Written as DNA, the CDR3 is TGTGCCAGCAGCTTGCGACAGGGGGCTGATGGCTACACCTTC.